These 5 T cell receptor beta chains originate from one sample sequenced in a study of T cells after yellow fever vaccination. TCRdb reprocessed the 5' RACE reads via MiXCR and lists one record per CDR3 protein. The profile shows about 340,000 distinct CDR3 sequences, 8.7% of them singletons. The sample was PBMCs, taken on the day of the first yellow fever vaccination. The origin of the receptors is a man between 18 and 29 years old who received the YFV17D yellow fever vaccine.

This clonotype has only a few counts. As the CDR3 is not closed by the conserved phenylalanine or tryptophan, this likely results from a read error. The chain is built from TRBV20-1 and TRBJ1-6; D is possibly TRBD1 (5 bases). V lost 5 bases and J lost 5, with 10 bases in between. From germline, CDR1 is DFQATT and CDR2 SNEGSKA (reference sequence). This CDR3 is 13 amino acids long. The CDR3 protein is CSASGTDNSPLHL. In nucleotides, the CDR3 is TGCAGTGCTTCCGGGACTGATAATTCACCCCTCCACCTT.

This clonotype was seen a handful of times. The chain couples TRBV7-9 to TRBJ2-7, with 9 bases fitting TRBD1. The CDR3 extends over 16 amino acids. Looked up from germline, CDR1 is SEHNR and CDR2 is FQNEAQ (reference sequence). With V trimmed by 1 base and J by 5 bases, 9 bases remained unmatched. As DNA, the CDR3 is TGTGCCAGCAGCTTAGAGGGGGGACAGGGAGACCACGAGCAGTACTTC. This codes for CASSLEGGQGDHEQYF.

This clonotype showed up many times. This chain joins TRBV7-2 and TRBJ1-2; D uncertain. The V end was cut by 3 bases, the J end by 0 bases, with 2 bases between. This CDR3 spans 12 amino acids. Germline V gene sequence: CDR1 SGHTA, CDR2 FQGNSA. The DNA for the CDR3 is TGTGCCAGCAGCTTTACTAACTATGGCTACACCTTC. This codes for CASSFTNYGYTF.

There are a few counts of this clonotype. CDR3 sequence reads: CASTQGGVNNSPLHF. The DNA of the CDR3 is TGCGCCAGCACCCAGGGCGGGGTAAATAATTCACCCCTCCACTTT. V is TRBV5-1 and J is TRBJ1-6; TRBD1 is a possible D gene (5 bases). Trimming pared 6 bases from V and 5 bases from J, leaving 15 bases between. Germline CDR1 is SGHRS and CDR2 is YFSETQ. The CDR3 length is 15 residues.

This chain links TRBV6-5 with TRBJ2-7; 7 nucleotides match TRBD1. This CDR3 region has 14 residues. In germline, CDR1 is MNHEY, CDR2 SVGAGI. Trimming took 4 bases from V and 3 from J; bases not matched to a gene: 6. This CDR3 reads CASSSSGQLYEQYV. The CDR3 region has the DNA TGTGCCAGCAGTTCCTCGGGACAGCTCTACGAGCAGTACGTC.